The 28 T cell receptor beta chains given below trace back to one sample, sequenced in a study of tumor-infiltrating lymphocytes in oesophageal squamous cell carcinoma. TCRdb re-called the PCR reads with MiXCR, one entry per CDR3 protein. Altogether some 10,000 distinct CDR3 sequences are present, 55% to 65% being singletons, with the ten largest covering around 27%. Sequencing was performed on esophageal tumor tissue. These receptors were collected from a female donor with esophageal squamous cell carcinoma.

This clonotype was counted at least ten times. The CDR3 reads CASSLGGQGGMYEQYF. The CDR3 DNA reads as TGTGCCAGCAGCTTGGGGGGACAGGGTGGAATGTACGAGCAGTACTTC. The chain employs TRBV5-4 and TRBJ2-7; 9 nucleotides agree with TRBD1. Germline CDR1 and CDR2: SGHNT and YYREEE (reference sequence). With V trimmed by 0 bases and J by 4 bases, 8 bases remained unmatched. The CDR3 has 16 residues.

V gene TRBV24-1 combines with J gene TRBJ1-5; D is unresolved. This CDR3 contains 12 residues. CDR1 and CDR2 (germline): KGHDR, SFDVKD. The ends were cut back, 6 bases at V and 9 bases at J, with 11 bases in the middle. Here the CDR3 reads CATSLTSGPQHF. Here the CDR3 DNA reads TGTGCCACCAGTTTGACCTCGGGGCCCCAGCATTTT.

The chain recombines TRBV11-2 with TRBJ2-3, with D perhaps given as TRBD1 or TRBD2 (7 bases each). The V gene lost 7 bases and the J gene lost 1 base, with 15 bases spanning the gap. The CDR3 extends over 15 amino acids. Germline assignment: CDR1 SGHAT and CDR2 FQNNGV. This chain's CDR3 is CASTPGGGGTDTQYF. CDR3 nucleotide sequence: TGTGCCAGCACCCCAGGGGGGGGGGGCACAGATACGCAGTATTTT. The full variable domain, with the rest looked up from reference TRBV11-2 and TRBJ2-3, is EAGVAQSPRYKIIEKRQSVAFWCNPISGHATLYWYQQILGQGPKLLIQFQNNGVVDDSQLPKDRFSAERLKGVDSTLKIQPAKLEDSAVYLCASTPGGGGTDTQYFGPGTRLTVL.

This clonotype was seen ten or more times. The chain joins TRBV24-1 to TRBJ1-2, with a weak D call TRBD1 (5 bases). The CDR3 sequence is 15 residues long. Deletions cut 3 bases from V and 7 bases from J, with 17 bases between. CDR1 is KGHDR and CDR2 is SFDVKD in the germline V gene. The CDR3 loop is CATSDELGRFGGYTF. The CDR3 nucleotides are TGTGCCACCAGTGATGAATTGGGGCGCTTCGGTGGCTACACCTTC.

The chain combines TRBV11-1 with TRBJ2-1; no definite D call. The CDR3 length is 14 residues. The ends were cut back, 5 bases at V and 0 bases at J, with 8 bases in the middle. Germline-derived CDR1 and CDR2 are SGHAT and FQDESV (reference sequence). CDR3 nucleotides: TGTGCCAGCAGCGCCGTAGGCTCCTACAATGAGCAGTTCTTC. It codes for CASSAVGSYNEQFF.

The chain is built from TRBV11-3 and TRBJ2-5; either TRBD1 or TRBD2 may supply D (5 bases each). CDR1 and CDR2 (germline): SGHNT, YENEEA. Trimming took 5 bases from V and 4 from J, leaving 17 bases between them. The CDR3 spans 15 residues. CDR3 sequence (DNA): TGTGCCAGCAGCCCACGGACCAGTGGGGGAGAGACCCAGTACTTC. Translated, it gives CASSPRTSGGETQYF.

The sample holds a few counts of this clonotype. This chain connects TRBV7-3 to TRBJ1-1; TRBD1 might be the D (6 bases). Germline CDR1 and CDR2: SGHTA and FQGTGA. CDR3 length: 15 residues. V lost 5 bases to trimming and J lost 0 bases, with 13 bases between them. This CDR3 reads CASSHTGGLNTEAFF. The CDR3 coding sequence is TGTGCCAGCAGCCACACCGGGGGGCTGAACACTGAAGCTTTCTTT.

This clonotype showed up just a few times. The rearrangement uses TRBV10-2 and TRBJ1-3; D is uncertain. The germline V gene encodes CDR1 WSHSY and CDR2 SAAADI. V was trimmed by 2 bases and J by 0 bases, leaving 11 bases between them. CDR3 length equals 16 residues. CDR3 sequence (DNA): TGCGCCAGCAGTGAGGAGCGGGGATTCTCTGGAAACACCATATATTTT. This encodes CASSEERGFSGNTIYF.

The chain combines TRBV24-1 with TRBJ2-4; no definite D call. The J call may be faulty, since TRBJ2-5 better matches the DNA end. The CDR3 runs 14 residues. Germline V gene data show CDR1 as KGHDR and CDR2 as SFDVKD. The CDR3 DNA reads as TGTGCCACCAGTGATTTGAACCCCCAAGAGACCCAGTACTTC. The encoded protein is CATSDLNPQETQYF.

Notes on this clonotype: The conserved phenylalanine or tryptophan is not found at the CDR3 terminus, so this likely reflects a read error. The limits of the CDR3 on the DNA are not certain, so only TCRdb's listed CDR3 is given. The chain recombines TRBV7-4 with TRBJ1-2. Termini included, the CDR3 measures 13 amino acids. Germline-derived CDR1 and CDR2 are SGHVT and SQSDAQ. Here the CDR3 reads CASSPDVNYGCTL.

Only one count was recorded for this clonotype. It is likely a read error, because the conserved phenylalanine at the end of the CDR3 is missing. It is unclear where the CDR3 begins or ends on the DNA, so no DNA is shown, and the CDR3 is as TCRdb lists it. This rearrangement joins TRBV11-1 to TRBJ2-5. From germline, CDR1 is SGHAT and CDR2 FQDESV (reference sequence). The CDR3 sequence runs 15 residues, both termini included. The CDR3 loop reads CASSPDVNYGYTFGS.

J is TRBJ2-1 and V is TRBV5-5; D may be TRBD1 (5 bases). The J call may not be correct, given that the DNA end is closer to TRBJ2-5. This CDR3 has 14 amino acids. Germline V gives CDR1 SGHKS, CDR2 YYEKEE (reference sequence). CDR3 amino acids: CASSPLDSRETQYF. In DNA form, the CDR3 reads TGTGCCAGCAGTCCACTCGACAGTCGCGAGACCCAGTACTTC.

This clonotype occurred many times. The chain joins TRBV6-6 to TRBJ1-2; D unresolved. The V gene's germline CDR1 is MNHNY and CDR2 SVGAGI (reference sequence). V was cut by 2 bases and J by 7 bases, with 2 bases left in between. The CDR3 totals 10 residues. CDR3 in DNA: TGTGCCAGCAGTTACCCTGGCTACACCTTC. It specifies CASSYPGYTF.

This sequence joins TRBV6-5 and TRBJ2-3, with unresolved D. Gene TRBJ2-5 matches the end of the DNA better, so the J call may be wrong. The CDR3 consists of 12 residues. Germline CDR1 is MNHEY and CDR2 is SVGAGI. CDR3 residues: CASRGGIETQYF. DNA for the CDR3: TGTGCCAGCAGAGGTGGCATAGAGACCCAGTACTTC.

This clonotype has ten or more counts. This chain uses TRBV7-9 with TRBJ2-4, with D perhaps matching TRBD2 (5 bases). The J call is uncertain, as TRBJ2-7 better fits the DNA end. Germline V lookup: CDR1 SEHNR, CDR2 FQNEAQ (reference sequence). CDR3 length: 16 amino acids. This CDR3 reads CASSLVGEGISDEQYF. The CDR3 bases are TGTGCCAGCAGCTTAGTGGGTGAGGGCATCTCTGACGAGCAGTACTTC.

This clonotype has more than one count but fewer than ten. This could be a read error, since a much larger clone is one nucleotide away. The genes are TRBV5-6 and TRBJ2-3, with D possibly matching TRBD1 (6 bases). The better agreement between TRBJ2-1 and the DNA end casts doubt on the J call. This CDR3 has 14 amino acids. Germline V gene sequence: CDR1 SGHDT, CDR2 YYEEEE. The CDR3 reads CASSLIQGMGEQFF. CDR3 DNA: TGTGCCAGCAGCTTGATTCAGGGGATGGGCGAGCAGTTCTTC.

The chain has TRBV2 and TRBJ2-3, with D maybe TRBD1 (5 bases). The CDR3 consists of 14 residues. The germline V and J ends were trimmed by 8 bases and 5 bases, with 17 bases remaining between them. Germline V gene lookup returns CDR1 SNHLY and CDR2 FYNNEI. CDR3 sequence (DNA): TGTGCCAGCGCGGCAGGGATAGAAGGAGATACGCAGTATTTT. As protein: CASAAGIEGDTQYF.

This chain links TRBV7-9 with TRBJ2-3, with TRBD2 identical over 8 bases. This CDR3 contains 16 residues. Germline V CDR1 and CDR2: SEHNR, FQNEAQ (reference sequence). Trimming at V came to 0 bases and at J to 5 bases, leaving 7 bases not matched to a gene. The CDR3 sequence: CASSLALAGGGDTQYF. The CDR3 DNA sequence: TGTGCCAGCAGCTTAGCGTTGGCGGGAGGAGGAGATACGCAGTATTTT.

As for this clonotype: Germline is not matched at one junction end, which may reflect a read error. V gene TRBV12-3 or TRBV12-4 combines with J gene TRBJ2-3; 9 nucleotides align to TRBD1. The CDR3 has 15 residues. The CDR3 sequence is CATSYRTGASDTQYF. The DNA of the CDR3 is TGTGCCACCAGTTATAGGACAGGGGCATCAGATACGCAGTATTTT.

This clonotype has a single count. The gene calls are TRBV7-2 and TRBJ2-5; D is perhaps TRBD1 or TRBD2 (6 bases each). The end of the DNA fits TRBJ2-7 better, so the J call may be wrong. From germline, CDR1 is SGHTA and CDR2 FQGNSA. The CDR3 totals 14 residues. This CDR3 reads CASRTNRGRYEQYF. In nucleotides, the CDR3 is TGTGCCAGCAGGACCAATCGGGGGCGGTACGAGCAGTACTTC.

This clonotype has a single count. The CDR3 here is CASSSPGLSTEAFF. DNA of the CDR3: TGTGCCAGCAGCTCGCCAGGGTTAAGCACTGAAGCTTTCTTT. V usage is TRBV7-6 and J usage is TRBJ1-1, with a possible D match to TRBD1 (5 bases). This CDR3 is 14 amino acids long. V lost 4 bases, J lost 4 bases, and 13 bases lay in between. The germline V gene has CDR1 SGHVS and CDR2 FNYEAQ.

The chain has TRBV24-1 and TRBJ1-1; no firm D call. Between the trimmed V and J ends, which lost 5 bases and 1 base, there was a span of 4 bases. The CDR3 spans 12 residues. Germline V gene data show CDR1 as KGHDR and CDR2 as SFDVKD. CDR3 sequence reads: CATSGENTEAFF. The CDR3 nucleotides read TGTGCCACCAGTGGCGAGAACACTGAAGCTTTCTTT.

The J gene is TRBJ2-5, the V gene TRBV28; TRBD2 might be the D (5 bases). The DNA end lines up better with TRBJ2-7; the J call may be wrong. Germline V gene sequence: CDR1 MDHEN, CDR2 SYDVKM. This CDR3 is built from 15 residues. CDR3 in amino acids: CASSLAAGSSYEQYF. CDR3 DNA sequence: TGTGCCAGCAGCCTAGCCGCCGGAAGCTCCTACGAGCAGTACTTC.

V gene TRBV7-8 combines with J gene TRBJ2-7, with 9 bases aligning to TRBD2. The J call may be incorrect, as the DNA end agrees better with TRBJ2-4. This CDR3 region has 16 residues. CDR1 SGHVS and CDR2 FQNEAQ come from the germline V gene. The CDR3 reads CASSSTTSGAKNIQYF. The CDR3 nucleotides read TGTGCCAGCAGCTCTACGACTAGCGGAGCCAAAAACATTCAGTACTTC.

The V gene is TRBV12-3 or TRBV12-4, the J gene TRBJ2-1; TRBD2 matches at 15 bases. V lost 2 bases and J lost 4; bases outside the gene matches: 12. The CDR3 covers 20 residues. This CDR3 reads CASSLPPLGLAGGPYNEQFF. In DNA form, the CDR3 reads TGTGCCAGCAGTTTACCCCCCCTTGGACTAGCGGGAGGGCCGTACAATGAGCAGTTCTTC.

This clonotype has just one count. The chain employs TRBV20-1 and TRBJ2-5, with no clear D. Germline V gene data show CDR1 as DFQATT and CDR2 as SNEGSKA (reference sequence). The V end was cut by 5 bases, the J end by 7 bases, with 11 bases between. This CDR3 comprises 11 residues. CDR3 nucleotides: TGCAGTGCTTCCTCCCGACGGACCCAGTACTTC. Protein: CSASSRRTQYF.

This clonotype was counted ten times or more. The chain joins TRBV12-3 or TRBV12-4 to TRBJ2-5; TRBD1 aligns across 8 bases. The J call may be in error: the DNA end matches TRBJ2-7 better. The CDR3 runs to 14 residues. The CDR3 DNA is TGTGCCAGCAGTTCCTCGACAGGGGACTACGAGCAGTACTTC. It encodes CASSSSTGDYEQYF.

This clonotype was counted only a few times. V and J are TRBV12-3 or TRBV12-4 and TRBJ2-5; TRBD1 is a possible D gene (5 bases). The assigned J gene may be wrong: the sequence end matches TRBJ2-1 better. CDR3 size: 13 residues. The CDR3 coding sequence is TGTGCCAGCAGTTTTCAGACAGACAATGAGCAGTTCTTC. Protein product: CASSFQTDNEQFF.